The 26 T cell receptor beta chains given below trace back to one sample, sequenced in a study of T cell repertoires in cytomegalovirus infection. No antigen has been identified for these receptors. One entry per CDR3 protein, called by TCRdb with MiXCR from the reads. The table includes some 480,000 distinct CDR3 sequences, 33% detected once. The sequenced sample was cultured PBMCs, obtained from culture after CMV antigen stimulation. The receptors here all came from a human donor in good health (CMV status not recorded). Some clones in this sample may be carry-over from other donors' samples.

The rearrangement joins TRBV19 to TRBJ2-3; D possibly corresponds to TRBD1 (6 bases). In germline, CDR1 is LNHDA, CDR2 SQIVND (reference sequence). V lost 5 bases and J 0 bases, leaving 18 bases between the germline ends. The length of the CDR3 is 17 residues. The CDR3 here is CASSSPPGTSSTDTQYF. The CDR3 DNA reads TGTGCCAGTAGTTCACCCCCCGGGACAAGTAGCACAGATACGCAGTATTTT.

The chain uses TRBV7-2 and TRBJ1-6; D gene ambiguous. With 2 bases removed from V and 7 bases from J, the gap between germline ends came to 12 bases. The CDR3 consists of 15 residues. The germline gives CDR1 SGHTA, CDR2 FQGNSA. CDR3 coding DNA: TGTGCCAGCAGCTTAAAACAGAAGGTCAATTCACCCCTCCACTTT. Translated: CASSLKQKVNSPLHF.

The chain couples TRBV12-3 or TRBV12-4 to TRBJ2-3; 9 bases are shared with TRBD2. Germline trimming cut 8 bases from V and 3 bases from J; bases unmatched to any gene: 3. The CDR3 spans 13 residues. DNA for the CDR3: TGTGCCAGCGCCACTAGCGGGACAGATACGCAGTATTTT. This translates into CASATSGTDTQYF.

The chain employs TRBV11-2 and TRBJ2-7; 7 bases line up with TRBD2. Trimming cost V 4 bases and J 2 bases; bases outside gene matches: 14. The CDR3 sequence is 17 residues long. Per the germline V gene, CDR1 is SGHAT and CDR2 is FQNNGV. CDR3 nucleotides: TGTGCCAGCAGCTCCGCCCGGGCTAGCGGAGGGCCCTACGAGCAGTACTTC. Its translation is CASSSARASGGPYEQYF. Full variable domain (missing parts from reference TRBV11-2 and TRBJ2-7): EAGVAQSPRYKIIEKRQSVAFWCNPISGHATLYWYQQILGQGPKLLIQFQNNGVVDDSQLPKDRFSAERLKGVDSTLKIQPAKLEDSAVYLCASSSARASGGPYEQYFGPGTRLTVT.

A few counts support this clonotype. The rearrangement uses TRBV7-2 and TRBJ2-3; D is possibly TRBD2 (6 bases). The CDR3 loop spans 16 amino acids. Trimming left V 3 bases short and J 7 bases short, with 20 bases between. Germline CDR1 reads SGHTA; CDR2 reads FQGNSA. This CDR3 is CASSFEEGRVLNTQYF. CDR3 bases: TGTGCCAGCAGCTTTGAGGAGGGCAGGGTCTTAAATACGCAGTATTTT.

This clonotype was recorded at least ten times. The chain joins TRBV12-3 or TRBV12-4 to TRBJ1-1, with a weak D call TRBD1 (5 bases). This CDR3 has 13 residues. The ends were cut back, 7 bases at V and 10 bases at J, with 19 bases in the middle. CDR3: CASIREETLGAFF. The CDR3 bases are TGTGCCAGCATCAGGGAAGAGACACTGGGAGCTTTCTTT.

In its sample, this clonotype was seen a few times. The CDR3 nucleotides are TGTGCCAGCAGCCCGGGACTGAGCACCGGTGGGGAGCAGTTCTTC. Translating it yields CASSPGLSTGGEQFF. V is TRBV7-9 and J is TRBJ2-1; the D gene is possibly TRBD2 (6 bases). The CDR3 runs to 15 residues. Germline CDR1 and CDR2: SEHNR and FQNEAQ (reference sequence). V was cut by 5 bases and J by 10 bases, with 21 bases left in between.

V and J are TRBV9 and TRBJ2-3; 9 bases are shared with TRBD2. Germline CDR1 is SGDLS and CDR2 is YYNGEE. The CDR3 covers 16 residues. V shed 0 bases and J 6 bases; nucleotides not matched to a gene: 8. The CDR3 loop is CASSVAASGIRDTQYF. The CDR3 bases are TGTGCCAGCAGCGTAGCGGCTAGCGGGATCCGGGATACGCAGTATTTT.

The CDR3 DNA is TGCAGTGCTACCAGACTAGCGGAGGGCACAGATACGCAGTATTTT. Protein sequence: CSATRLAEGTDTQYF. The gene calls are TRBV20-1 and TRBJ2-3; 9 positions match TRBD2. The trim removed 4 bases at V and 1 base at J, leaving 6 bases unmatched. Germline CDR1 reads DFQATT; CDR2 reads SNEGSKA (reference sequence). CDR3 length: 15 amino acids.

This clonotype was seen many times. J is TRBJ2-3 and V is TRBV11-2; 11 positions match TRBD2. From germline, CDR1 is SGHAT and CDR2 FQNNGV. The CDR3 length is 16 residues. Trimming took 1 base from V and 3 from J; bases not matched to a gene: 3. This CDR3 reads CASSLVSGRATDTQYF. DNA of the CDR3: TGTGCCAGCAGCTTAGTTAGCGGGAGGGCAACAGATACGCAGTATTTT.

This clonotype has a count of ten or more. The J gene is TRBJ2-7, the V gene TRBV7-2; D is possibly TRBD1 (6 bases). The CDR3 loop spans 14 amino acids. The ends were cut back, 8 bases at V and 0 bases at J, with 14 bases in the middle. CDR1 and CDR2 (germline): SGHTA, FQGNSA. CDR3 loop: CASAPQGTSYEQYV. The DNA for the CDR3 is TGTGCCAGCGCCCCACAGGGTACCTCCTACGAGCAGTACGTC.

The chain carries TRBV7-2 and TRBJ2-1, with D maybe TRBD2 (5 bases). V was trimmed by 1 base and J by 1 base, leaving 14 bases between them. Germline assignment: CDR1 SGHTA and CDR2 FQGNSA. This CDR3 has 17 residues. The CDR3 here is CASSLELGSGSYNEQFF. CDR3 in DNA: TGTGCCAGCAGCTTAGAATTAGGGAGTGGATCCTACAATGAGCAGTTCTTC.

This rearrangement joins TRBV10-3 to TRBJ1-4; D is ambiguous. V lost 6 bases and J lost 8, with 13 bases in between. Germline CDR1 is ENHRY and CDR2 is SYGVKD. This CDR3 is built from 13 residues. CDR3 in amino acids: CAISGSAWEKLFF. CDR3 DNA sequence: TGTGCCATCAGCGGGTCGGCATGGGAAAAACTGTTTTTT.

The chain joins TRBV4-1 to TRBJ2-1; D remains ambiguous. Germline CDR1 reads MGHRA; CDR2 reads YSYEKL. V lost 3 bases and J 7 bases, leaving 7 bases between the germline ends. This CDR3 has 12 residues. Here the CDR3 reads CASSHRNNEQFF. DNA for the CDR3: TGCGCCAGCAGCCACAGAAATAATGAGCAGTTCTTC.

The genes are TRBV4-3 and TRBJ2-3; D is perhaps TRBD2 (6 bases). The germline gives CDR1 LGHNA, CDR2 YSLEER. V lost 3 bases and J lost 2, with 18 bases in between. CDR3 length: 17 residues. The CDR3 bases are TGCGCCAGCAGCCAGAAACTCATAGCGGCGCTCACAGATACGCAGTATTTT. It specifies CASSQKLIAALTDTQYF.

The rearrangement joins TRBV24-1 to TRBJ2-1; 7 nucleotides match TRBD1. Germline values: CDR1 KGHDR, CDR2 SFDVKD. Trimming removed 1 base from V and 4 bases from J; junction bases left unmatched: 15. The CDR3 is 19 residues long. In DNA form, the CDR3 reads TGTGCCACCAGTGATTTCACAGGGGCCCCCACCCCGTTTTACAATGAGCAGTTCTTC. Translated, it gives CATSDFTGAPTPFYNEQFF.

The rearrangement joins TRBV6-5 to TRBJ1-6; the match to TRBD1 covers 7 bases. Unmatched junction bases numbered 8, after V lost 7 bases and J lost 2 bases. Germline values: CDR1 MNHEY, CDR2 SVGAGI. The CDR3 totals 16 residues. CDR3 amino acids: CASTKDRRTYNSPLHF. CDR3 DNA sequence: TGTGCCAGCACCAAGGACAGGCGCACCTATAATTCACCCCTCCACTTT.

The chain employs TRBV7-2 and TRBJ1-2; tentative D call: TRBD1 (5 bases). Trimming shortened V by 1 base and J by 4 bases, and 13 bases separated the two germline ends. CDR3 length: 15 residues. The germline V gene has CDR1 SGHTA and CDR2 FQGNSA. CDR3 sequence: CASSLEDARAYGYTF. The CDR3 DNA is TGTGCCAGCAGCTTAGAAGACGCCAGGGCCTATGGCTACACCTTC. The full variable domain, in which reference TRBV7-2 and TRBJ1-2 provide the parts outside the CDR3, is GAGVSQSPSNKVTEKGKDVELRCDPISGHTALYWYRQSLGQGLEFLIYFQGNSAPDKSGLPSDRFSAERTGGSVSTLTIQRTQQEDSAVYLCASSLEDARAYGYTFGSGTRLTVV.

The chain links TRBV10-3 to TRBJ2-7; TRBD1 is a possible D gene (5 bases). Germline V gene lookup returns CDR1 ENHRY and CDR2 SYGVKD. There are 14 residues in the CDR3. V gave up 0 bases and J gave up 0 bases, with 6 bases separating them. The chain's CDR3 is CAISESTGSYEQYF. The CDR3 nucleotides read TGTGCCATCAGTGAGTCCACAGGCTCCTACGAGCAGTACTTC.

J is TRBJ2-1 and V is TRBV7-9; 14 bases line up with TRBD2. This CDR3 has 16 amino acids. The germline gives CDR1 SEHNR, CDR2 FQNEAQ (reference sequence). Trimming at V came to 5 bases and at J to 9 bases, leaving 9 bases not matched to a gene. The DNA for the CDR3 is TGTGCCAGCAGCCCGCCGGGACTAGCGGGAGCTCTTGAGCAGTTCTTC. Amino acids: CASSPPGLAGALEQFF.

This chain joins TRBV6-5 and TRBJ2-4; D may correspond to TRBD1 or TRBD2 (5 bases each). V lost 6 bases to trimming and J lost 1 base, with 10 bases between them. CDR3 length equals 14 residues. Germline V gene sequence: CDR1 MNHEY, CDR2 SVGAGI. The CDR3 region is CASSPEGAKNIQYF. Here the CDR3 DNA reads TGTGCCAGCAGCCCCGAGGGGGCCAAAAACATTCAGTACTTC.

V gene TRBV19 combines with J gene TRBJ2-1; tentative D call: TRBD1 (7 bases). V was clipped by 3 bases and J by 3 bases, with 12 bases between them. The CDR3 loop spans 15 amino acids. From germline, CDR1 is LNHDA and CDR2 SQIVND (reference sequence). CDR3 sequence reads: CASSIRQGGYNEQFF. The DNA for the CDR3 is TGTGCCAGTAGTATCCGGCAGGGGGGCTACAATGAGCAGTTCTTC.

Many counts were recorded for this clonotype. This chain connects TRBV7-8 to TRBJ2-1, with TRBD2 matching over 12 bases. This CDR3 is 16 amino acids long. Germline V gene sequence: CDR1 SGHVS, CDR2 FQNEAQ. Trimming at V came to 4 bases and at J to 4 bases, leaving 5 bases not matched to a gene. CDR3 loop: CASSSPGLAGYNEQFF. The CDR3 DNA follows: TGTGCCAGCAGCTCGCCTGGACTAGCGGGGTACAATGAGCAGTTCTTC.

V gene TRBV7-2 combines with J gene TRBJ1-2, with a tentative D call TRBD1 (5 bases). V was shortened by 3 bases and J by 5 bases, with 16 bases between the two germline ends. This CDR3 comprises 15 residues. The V gene's germline CDR1 is SGHTA and CDR2 FQGNSA. DNA for the CDR3: TGTGCCAGCAGCTTGGGGGTGGGGAGGGGTTATGGCTACACCTTC. As protein: CASSLGVGRGYGYTF.

This clonotype was detected only a few times. J is TRBJ1-2 and V is TRBV18; perhaps TRBD1 as D (5 bases). CDR1 and CDR2 (germline): KGHSH, LQKENI. The CDR3 contains 13 residues. The V end was cut by 0 bases, the J end by 3 bases, with 5 bases between. The CDR3 spells CASSPPGDYGYTF. The CDR3 DNA reads TGTGCCAGCTCACCACCAGGGGACTATGGCTACACCTTC.

The chain employs TRBV7-2 and TRBJ1-1, with 9 positions matching TRBD1. Germline V gene lookup returns CDR1 SGHTA and CDR2 FQGNSA. The CDR3 consists of 18 residues. Trimming removed 5 bases from V and 1 base from J; junction bases left unmatched: 14. The CDR3 bases are TGTGCCAGCAGCCCTAGGACAGGGGCCTCCTCGCCGAACACTGAAGCTTTCTTT. This translates into CASSPRTGASSPNTEAFF.